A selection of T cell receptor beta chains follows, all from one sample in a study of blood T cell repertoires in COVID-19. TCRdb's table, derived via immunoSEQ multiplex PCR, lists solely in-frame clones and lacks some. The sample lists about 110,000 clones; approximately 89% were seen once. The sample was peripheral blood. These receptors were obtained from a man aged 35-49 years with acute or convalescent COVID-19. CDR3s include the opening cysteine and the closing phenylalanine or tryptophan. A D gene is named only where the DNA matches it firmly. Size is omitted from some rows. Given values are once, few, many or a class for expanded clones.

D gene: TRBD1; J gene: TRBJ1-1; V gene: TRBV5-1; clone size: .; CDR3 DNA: TGCGCCAGCAGCAGAGGACAGGCCAACACTGAAGCTTTCTTT; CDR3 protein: CASSRGQANTEAFF
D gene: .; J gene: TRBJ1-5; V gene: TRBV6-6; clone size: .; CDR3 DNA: TGTGCCAGCAGTTACCTAGGGGATAGCAATCAGCCCCAGCATTTT; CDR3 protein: CASSYLGDSNQPQHF
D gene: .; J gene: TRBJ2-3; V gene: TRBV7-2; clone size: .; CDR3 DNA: TGTGCCAGCAGCCTTCAGATAATGGGCACAGATACGCAGTATTTT; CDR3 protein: CASSLQIMGTDTQYF
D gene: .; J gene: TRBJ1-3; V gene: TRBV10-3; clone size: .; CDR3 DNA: TGTGCCATCAGTGACCTAACGCAAGGAAACACCATATATTTT; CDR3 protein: CAISDLTQGNTIYF
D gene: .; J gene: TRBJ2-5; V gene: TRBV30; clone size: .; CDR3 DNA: TGTGCCTGGGGGGGCGGGGAAGAGACCCAGTACTTC; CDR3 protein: CAWGGGEETQYF
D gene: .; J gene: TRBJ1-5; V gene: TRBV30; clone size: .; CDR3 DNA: TGTGCCGTCGGACAGCGCAATCAGCCCCAGCATTTT; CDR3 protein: CAVGQRNQPQHF
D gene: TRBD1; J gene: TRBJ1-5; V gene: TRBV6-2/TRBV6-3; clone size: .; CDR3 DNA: TGTGCCAGCAGTTACGTGGGACAGGGCTGGCAGCCCCAGCATTTT; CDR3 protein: CASSYVGQGWQPQHF
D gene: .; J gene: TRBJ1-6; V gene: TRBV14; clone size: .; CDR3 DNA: TGTGCCAGCAGCCAAAGACTCGGGTGGGATAATTCACCCCTCCACTTT; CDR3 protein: CASSQRLGWDNSPLHF
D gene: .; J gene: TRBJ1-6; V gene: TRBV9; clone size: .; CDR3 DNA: TGTGCCAGCAGCTCGGCTGGGGGCTTGGATTCACCCCTCCACTTT; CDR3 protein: CASSSAGGLDSPLHF
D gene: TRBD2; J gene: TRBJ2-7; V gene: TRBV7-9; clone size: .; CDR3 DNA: TGTGCCAGCAGCTTAGCCGGGACTAGCGGGAGTTACGAGCAGTACTTC; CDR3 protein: CASSLAGTSGSYEQYF
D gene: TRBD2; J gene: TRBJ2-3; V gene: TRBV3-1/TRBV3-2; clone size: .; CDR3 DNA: TGTGCCAGCAGCAAACCGGGACTAGCGGGAGGGGGTACAGATACGCAGTATTTT; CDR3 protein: CASSKPGLAGGGTDTQYF
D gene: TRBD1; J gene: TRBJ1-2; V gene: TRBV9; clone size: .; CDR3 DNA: TGTGCCAGCAGCGCCGGACAGGGAGGTTATGGCGACTATGGCTACACCTTC; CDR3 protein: CASSAGQGGYGDYGYTF
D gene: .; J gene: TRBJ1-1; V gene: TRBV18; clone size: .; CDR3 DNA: TGTGCCAGCTCATCACATAGTAACCATGTCGACACTGAAGCTTTCTTT; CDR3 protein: CASSSHSNHVDTEAFF
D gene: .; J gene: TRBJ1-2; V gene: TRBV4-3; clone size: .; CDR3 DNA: TGCGCCAGCAGCCAAGTCCTCCGGGGAGCTAACTATGGCTACACCTTC; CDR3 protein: CASSQVLRGANYGYTF
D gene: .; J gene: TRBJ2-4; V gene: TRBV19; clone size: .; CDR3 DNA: TGTGCCAGTAGTCCCGAGACAGGTAGCCTAGCCAAAAACATTCAGTACTTC; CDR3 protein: CASSPETGSLAKNIQYF
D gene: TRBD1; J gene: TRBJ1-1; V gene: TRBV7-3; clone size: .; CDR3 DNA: TGTGCCAGCAACCCTACGACAGGGGGCTTGACTGAAGCTTTCTTT; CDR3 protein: CASNPTTGGLTEAFF
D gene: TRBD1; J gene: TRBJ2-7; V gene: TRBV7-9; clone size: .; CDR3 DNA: TGTGCCAGCAGCCCGAGTGGGACAGTCAGCTCCTACGAGCAGTACTTC; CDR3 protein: CASSPSGTVSSYEQYF
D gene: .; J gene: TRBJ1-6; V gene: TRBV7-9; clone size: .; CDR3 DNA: TGTGCCAGCAGCTCTACCGCACCAGGGGTCTCCTATAATTCACCCCTCCACTTT; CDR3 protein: CASSSTAPGVSYNSPLHF
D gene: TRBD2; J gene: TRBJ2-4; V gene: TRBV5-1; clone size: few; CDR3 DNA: TGCGCCAGCAGCTTTACTAGCGGGACTCTTAAGGCCAAAAACATTCAGTACTTC; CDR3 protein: CASSFTSGTLKAKNIQYF
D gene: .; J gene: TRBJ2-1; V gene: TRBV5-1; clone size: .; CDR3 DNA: TGCGCCAGCAGCTTGGACGTGAGCTCCTACAATGAGCAGTTCTTC; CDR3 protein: CASSLDVSSYNEQFF
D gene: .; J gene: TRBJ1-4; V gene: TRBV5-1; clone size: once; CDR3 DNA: TGCGCCAGCAGCTTGGAGGCAGGGGTAGCTGAAAAACTGTTTTTT; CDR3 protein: CASSLEAGVAEKLFF
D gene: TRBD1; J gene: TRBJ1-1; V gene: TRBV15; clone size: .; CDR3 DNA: TGTGCCACCAGAGCCCAGGGGGCCCTCCCCGGAGCTTTCTTT; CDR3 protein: CATRAQGALPGAFF
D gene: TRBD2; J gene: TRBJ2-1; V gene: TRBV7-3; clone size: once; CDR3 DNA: TGTGCCAGCAGCTTATGGGGGGGTATAAACAATGAGCAGTTCTTC; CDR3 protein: CASSLWGGINNEQFF
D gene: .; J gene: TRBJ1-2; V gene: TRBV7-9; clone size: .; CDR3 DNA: TGTGCCAGCAGCTTCTTTCCCTTAAAAATCAATAAACAGCCCTATGGCTACACCTTC; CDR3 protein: CASSFFPLKINKQPYGYTF
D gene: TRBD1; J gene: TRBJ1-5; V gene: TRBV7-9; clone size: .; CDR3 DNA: TGTGCCAGCAGCACCGACAGGGAGAGCAATCAGCCCCAGCATTTT; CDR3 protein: CASSTDRESNQPQHF
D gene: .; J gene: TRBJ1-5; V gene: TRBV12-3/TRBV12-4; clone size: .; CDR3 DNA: TGTGCCAGCAGTTTCAGGGGTCCTCAGCCCCAGCATTTT; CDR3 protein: CASSFRGPQPQHF
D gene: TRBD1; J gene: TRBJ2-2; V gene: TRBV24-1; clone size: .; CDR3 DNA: TGTGCCACCAGATCGACCGGGACAGGGGTCTCAAAAAACACCGGGGAGCTGTTTTTT; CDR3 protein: CATRSTGTGVSKNTGELFF
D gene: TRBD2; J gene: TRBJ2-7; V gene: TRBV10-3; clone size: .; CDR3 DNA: TGTGCCACCAGACTAGCGGGTAGCTCCTACGAGCAGTACTTC; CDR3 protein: CATRLAGSSYEQYF
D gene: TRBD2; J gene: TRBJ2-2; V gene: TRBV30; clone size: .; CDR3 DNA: TGTGCCTGGAGTGTACGGAGCGGGGTGAACACCGGGGAGCTGTTTTTT; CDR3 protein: CAWSVRSGVNTGELFF
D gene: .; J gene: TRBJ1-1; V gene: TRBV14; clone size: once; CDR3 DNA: TGTGCCAGCAAGGGCAACTCGCCGGCGGGGAACACTGAAGCTTTCTTT; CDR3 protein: CASKGNSPAGNTEAFF
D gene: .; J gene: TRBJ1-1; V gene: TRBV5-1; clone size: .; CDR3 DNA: TGCGCCAGCAGCAACGGACAGTCAAACACTGAAGCTTTCTTT; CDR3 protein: CASSNGQSNTEAFF
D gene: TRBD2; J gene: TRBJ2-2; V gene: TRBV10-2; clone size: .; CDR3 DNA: TGCGCCAGCAGTGATACTAGCGGGAGAGGTACCGGGGAGCTGTTTTTT; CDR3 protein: CASSDTSGRGTGELFF
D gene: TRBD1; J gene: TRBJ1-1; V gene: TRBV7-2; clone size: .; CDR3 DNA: TGTGCCAGCCGCCTAAAGGGACAGCTGAACACTGAAGCTTTCTTT; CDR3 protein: CASRLKGQLNTEAFF
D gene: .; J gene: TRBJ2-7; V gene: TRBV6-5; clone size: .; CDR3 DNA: TGTGCCAGCAGCGGACTGTACGAGCAGTACTTC; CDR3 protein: CASSGLYEQYF
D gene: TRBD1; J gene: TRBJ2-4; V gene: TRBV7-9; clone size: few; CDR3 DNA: TGTGCCAGCAGCCGGACAGGTCTCTCCAAAAACATTCAGTACTTC; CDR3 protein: CASSRTGLSKNIQYF
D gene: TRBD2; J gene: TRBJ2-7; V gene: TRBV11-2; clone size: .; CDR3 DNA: TGTGCCAGCAGCTTAGTGGCAGCGGGGGGGGTGAACGAGCAGTACTTC; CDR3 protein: CASSLVAAGGVNEQYF
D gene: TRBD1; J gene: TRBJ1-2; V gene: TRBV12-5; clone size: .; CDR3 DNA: TGTGCTACGTCCCACCCCCAGAATAAACAGGACAGGGTCCACTATGGCTACACCTTC; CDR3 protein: CATSHPQNKQDRVHYGYTF
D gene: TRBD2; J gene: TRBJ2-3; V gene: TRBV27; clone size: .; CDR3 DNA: TGTGCCAGCAGTCGATCACTAGCGGGGGCCAACACAGATACGCAGTATTTT; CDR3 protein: CASSRSLAGANTDTQYF
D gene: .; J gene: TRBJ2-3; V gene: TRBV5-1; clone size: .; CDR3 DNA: TGCGCCAGCAGTTTTCAGGGCCCCACAGATACGCAGTATTTT; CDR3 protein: CASSFQGPTDTQYF
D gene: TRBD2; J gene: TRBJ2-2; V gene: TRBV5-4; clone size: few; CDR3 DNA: TGTGCCAGCAGCTCGGGGACTAGCGCGAACACCGGGGAGCTGTTTTTT; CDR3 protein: CASSSGTSANTGELFF
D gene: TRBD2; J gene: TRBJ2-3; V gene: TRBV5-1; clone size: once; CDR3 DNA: TGCGCCAGCAGCTTGGCCTGGAGACAGTCTACTGGAGACCTACTAGCGGGAGGTGGAGATACGCAGTATTTT; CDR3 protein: CASSLAWRQSTGDLLAGGGDTQYF
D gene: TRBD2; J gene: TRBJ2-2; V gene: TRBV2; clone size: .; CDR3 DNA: TGTGCCAGCACGGCGGGAGTTAACACCGGGGAGCTGTTTTTT; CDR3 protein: CASTAGVNTGELFF
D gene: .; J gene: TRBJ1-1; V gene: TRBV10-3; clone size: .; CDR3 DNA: TGTGCCAACCCGACAGGAAATGAAGCTTTCTTT; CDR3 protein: CANPTGNEAFF
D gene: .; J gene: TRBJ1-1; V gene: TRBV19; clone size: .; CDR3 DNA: TGTGCCTGTAGTCTCAGAAAACCAAGCGGGAACACTGAAGCTTCCTTT; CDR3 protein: CACSLRKPSGNTEASF
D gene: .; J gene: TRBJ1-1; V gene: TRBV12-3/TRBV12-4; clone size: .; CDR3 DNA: TGTGCCAGCAGACGGATGGAGGGTGAAGCTTTCTTT; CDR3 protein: CASRRMEGEAFF
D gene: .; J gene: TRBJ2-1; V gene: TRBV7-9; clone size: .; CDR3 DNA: TGTGCCAGCAGCGTGAATAGGGGGAGCTCCTACAATGAGCAGTTCTTC; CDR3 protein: CASSVNRGSSYNEQFF
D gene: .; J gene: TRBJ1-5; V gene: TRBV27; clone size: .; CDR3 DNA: TGTGCCAGCAGGCCCAGGGCCGGTCAGCCCCAGCATTTT; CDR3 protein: CASRPRAGQPQHF
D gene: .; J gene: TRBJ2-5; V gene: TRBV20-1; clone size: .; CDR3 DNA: TGCAGTGCTAGTTTCCAGCGCCAAGAGACCCAGTACTTC; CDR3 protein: CSASFQRQETQYF